One and the same sample provided the 10 T cell receptor beta chains below, sequenced in a study of blood T cell repertoires in COVID-19. Using immunoSEQ multiplex PCR, the repertoire was profiled, and TCRdb retains in-frame clones only, with some absent. The repertoire holds fewer than 250,000 clones, with roughly 86% as singletons. The sequenced sample was PBMCs or T cells enriched from blood (not recorded which). The receptors stem from a woman in her 30s with acute COVID-19.

J is TRBJ1-1 and V is TRBV2; D might be TRBD1 (6 bases). Germline CDR1 is SNHLY and CDR2 is FYNNEI. The CDR3 length is 15 residues. Trimming took 8 bases from V and 0 from J, leaving 16 bases between them. The CDR3 DNA is TGTGCCAGCCGGGGGGCAGGGTACATGAACACTGAAGCTTTCTTT. Its protein product is CASRGAGYMNTEAFF.

The V and J genes are TRBV9 and TRBJ2-3; maybe TRBD2 (6 bases). Germline V gives CDR1 SGDLS, CDR2 YYNGEE. The V end lost 2 bases, the J end lost 14 bases, and 18 bases lay between the germline ends. The CDR3 sequence is 13 residues long. The CDR3 loop is CASSVGGEPPRYF. The CDR3 coding sequence is TGTGCCAGCAGCGTGGGGGGAGAACCCCCCCGGTATTTT.

The chain recombines TRBV3-1 (or the pseudogene TRBV3-2) with TRBJ1-1; D is unclear. CDR3 length: 15 residues. Germline values: CDR1 LGHDT, CDR2 YNNKEL (reference sequence). Trimming pared 4 bases from V and 0 bases from J, leaving 12 bases between. The CDR3 sequence: CASSPLEALNTEAFF. The CDR3 DNA reads TGTGCCAGCAGCCCCTTAGAGGCCCTGAACACTGAAGCTTTCTTT.

The chain couples TRBV6-5 to TRBJ2-7, with 7 bases identical to TRBD1. CDR3 length: 14 amino acids. V dropped 3 bases and J dropped 3; count of bases not matched to a gene: 5. Germline V gene sequence: CDR1 MNHEY, CDR2 SVGAGI. CDR3 loop: CASSYDRDDYEQYF. CDR3 coding DNA: TGTGCCAGCAGTTATGACAGGGACGACTACGAGCAGTACTTC.

The chain uses TRBV5-1 and TRBJ1-2; 7 positions match TRBD1. V was clipped by 5 bases and J by 3 bases; unmatched bases: 4. The germline gives CDR1 SGHRS, CDR2 YFSETQ. The CDR3 runs 13 residues. CDR3 sequence reads: CASRPGTDYGYTF. In DNA form, the CDR3 reads TGCGCCAGCAGACCAGGGACAGACTATGGCTACACCTTC.

The chain links TRBV12-3 or TRBV12-4 to TRBJ2-2; possible D gene TRBD1, 5 bases. Trimming took off 5 bases at V and 8 bases at J, with 12 bases between the two ends. The CDR3 has 13 residues. The CDR3 DNA sequence: TGTGCCAGCAGTCCTTCGACAGCTGGGGAGCTGTTTTTT. This gives the protein CASSPSTAGELFF.

V and J are TRBV6-2 or TRBV6-3 and TRBJ2-3, with D unresolved. CDR1 and CDR2 from the germline V gene are MNHEY and SVGEGT. The CDR3 is 13 amino acids. The V end lost 4 bases, the J end lost 0 bases, and 5 bases lay between the germline ends. The CDR3 nucleotides read TGTGCCAGCAGTTCCCCTAGCACAGATACGCAGTATTTT. Translation gives CASSSPSTDTQYF.

The chain carries TRBV4-2 and TRBJ1-1, with TRBD1 matching over 9 bases. The germline gives CDR1 LGHNA, CDR2 YNFKEQ. With 1 base clipped from V and 0 bases from J, the junction kept 12 bases outside the gene matches. The CDR3 runs to 19 residues. In nucleotides, the CDR3 is TGTGCCAGCAGCCAAGTAAAAACATCGGACAGGGGCATGAACACTGAAGCTTTCTTT. Translating gives CASSQVKTSDRGMNTEAFF.

The V gene is TRBV29-1, the J gene TRBJ1-3; 7 nucleotides align to TRBD1. The ends lost 7 bases at V and 6 bases at J; junction bases unmatched: 9. The CDR3 extends over 13 amino acids. The V gene's germline CDR1 is SQVTM and CDR2 ANQGSEA. The CDR3 protein is CSGFGQEENTIYF. The CDR3 nucleotides are TGCAGCGGATTCGGACAGGAAGAAAACACCATATATTTT.

The chain joins TRBV4-3 to TRBJ1-1, with D maybe TRBD1 (6 bases). The CDR3 spans 14 residues. Germline V gene data show CDR1 as LGHNA and CDR2 as YSLEER. Trimming stripped 1 base from V and 2 bases from J, with 8 bases between. This chain's CDR3 is CASSQGTANTEAFF. In DNA form, the CDR3 reads TGCGCCAGCAGCCAAGGGACAGCTAACACTGAAGCTTTCTTT.